This T cell receptor (beta chain) was sequenced for a study of CD8 T cells in ankylosing spondylitis. Study-wide results and limits: As for the disease-linked clones, they showed a CD8+ phenotype and occurred at relatively low frequencies in peripheral blood. Reports say disease-linked clones showed up significantly more in matched ankylosing spondylitis synovial fluid. Eight or nine highly homologous variants made up a TCR beta motif that seemed to typify ankylosing spondylitis blood.

This CDR3 comprises 16 residues. The germline V and J ends were trimmed by 2 bases and 8 bases, with 22 bases remaining between them. The V gene's germline CDR1 is SGHRS and CDR2 YFSETQ. Scientists made TCR beta libraries using quantitative 5'-RACE with molecular barcodes. TCRdb re-called the 5' RACE reads through MiXCR, storing one row per CDR3 protein. The sample lists more than 650,000 distinct CDR3 sequences, roughly 10% seen once, with 0.51% in the top ten. In the case of this clonotype: Its antigen remains unknown.

The chain couples TRBV5-1 to TRBJ1-1, with TRBD1 as a possible D gene (6 bases). The source is a male donor with ankylosing spondylitis. Sequenced material: blood, either unsorted or a sorted T cell fraction (not recorded which). As DNA, the CDR3 is TGCGCCAGCAGCTTAGACGGGACAAAGCGCCAGGCAGAAGCTTTCTTT. Translated, it gives CASSLDGTKRQAEAFF.